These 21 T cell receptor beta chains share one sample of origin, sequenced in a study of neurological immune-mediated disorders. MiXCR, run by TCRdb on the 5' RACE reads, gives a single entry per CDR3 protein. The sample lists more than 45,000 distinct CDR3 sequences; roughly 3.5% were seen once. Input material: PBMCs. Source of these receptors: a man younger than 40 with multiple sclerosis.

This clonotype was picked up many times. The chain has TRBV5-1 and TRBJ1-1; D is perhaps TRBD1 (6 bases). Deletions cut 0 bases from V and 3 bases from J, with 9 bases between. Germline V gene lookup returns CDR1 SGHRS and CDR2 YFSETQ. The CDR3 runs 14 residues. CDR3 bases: TGCGCCAGCAGCTTGGGGGGGCGGGACACTGAAGCTTTCTTT. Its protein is CASSLGGRDTEAFF.

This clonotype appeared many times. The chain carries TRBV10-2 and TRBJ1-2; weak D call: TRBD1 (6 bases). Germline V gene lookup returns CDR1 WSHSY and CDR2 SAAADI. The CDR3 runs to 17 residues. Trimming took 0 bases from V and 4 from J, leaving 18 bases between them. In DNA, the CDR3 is TGCGCCAGCAGTGAGTCGAGATCCGGGACACCTCTCTATGGCTACACCTTC. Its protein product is CASSESRSGTPLYGYTF.

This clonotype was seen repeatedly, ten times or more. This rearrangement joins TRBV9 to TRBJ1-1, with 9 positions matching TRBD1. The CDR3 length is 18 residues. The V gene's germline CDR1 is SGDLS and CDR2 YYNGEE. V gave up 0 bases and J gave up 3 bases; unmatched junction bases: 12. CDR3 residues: CASSVAPGTGSGDTEAFF. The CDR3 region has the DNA TGTGCCAGCAGCGTAGCCCCCGGGACAGGGTCGGGCGACACTGAAGCTTTCTTT.

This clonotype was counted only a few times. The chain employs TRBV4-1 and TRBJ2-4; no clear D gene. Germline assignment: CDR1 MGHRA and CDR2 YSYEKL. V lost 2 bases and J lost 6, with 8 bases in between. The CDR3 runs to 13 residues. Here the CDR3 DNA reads TGCGCCAGCAGCCAATTAAAGTCAAACATTCAGTACTTC. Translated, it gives CASSQLKSNIQYF.

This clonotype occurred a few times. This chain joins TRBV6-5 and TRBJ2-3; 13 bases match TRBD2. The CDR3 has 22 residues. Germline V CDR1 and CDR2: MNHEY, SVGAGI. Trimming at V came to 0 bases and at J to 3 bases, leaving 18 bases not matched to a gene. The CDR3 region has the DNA TGTGCCAGCAGTTACTCACCACTGGTGGGACTAGCGGGGTTGGGGAGGACAGATACGCAGTATTTT. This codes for CASSYSPLVGLAGLGRTDTQYF.

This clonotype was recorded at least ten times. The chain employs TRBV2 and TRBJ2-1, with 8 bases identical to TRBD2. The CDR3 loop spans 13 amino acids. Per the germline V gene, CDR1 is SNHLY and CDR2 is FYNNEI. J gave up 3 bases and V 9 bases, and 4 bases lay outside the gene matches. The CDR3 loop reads CASSGIGYNEQFF. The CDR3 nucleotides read TGTGCCAGTAGCGGGATAGGCTACAATGAGCAGTTCTTC.

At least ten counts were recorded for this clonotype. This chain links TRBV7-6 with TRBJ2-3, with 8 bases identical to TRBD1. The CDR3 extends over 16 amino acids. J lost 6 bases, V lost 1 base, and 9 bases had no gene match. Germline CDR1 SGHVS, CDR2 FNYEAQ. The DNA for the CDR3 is TGTGCCAGCAGCTTAGGGGCCGGACAGGGCCCCGATACGCAGTATTTT. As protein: CASSLGAGQGPDTQYF.

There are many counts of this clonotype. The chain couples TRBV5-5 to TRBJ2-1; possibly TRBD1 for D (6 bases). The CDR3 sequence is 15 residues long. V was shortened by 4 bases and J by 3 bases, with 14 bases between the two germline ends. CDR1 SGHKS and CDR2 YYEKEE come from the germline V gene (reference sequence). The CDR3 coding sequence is TGTGCCAGCAGCAAGGACAGCGACGTCTACAATGAGCAGTTCTTC. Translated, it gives CASSKDSDVYNEQFF. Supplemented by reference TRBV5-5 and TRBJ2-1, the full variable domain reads DAGVTQSPTHLIKTRGQQVTLRCSPISGHKSVSWYQQVLGQGPQFIFQYYEKEERGRGNFPDRFSARQFPNYSSELNVNALLLGDSALYLCASSKDSDVYNEQFFGPGTRLTVL.

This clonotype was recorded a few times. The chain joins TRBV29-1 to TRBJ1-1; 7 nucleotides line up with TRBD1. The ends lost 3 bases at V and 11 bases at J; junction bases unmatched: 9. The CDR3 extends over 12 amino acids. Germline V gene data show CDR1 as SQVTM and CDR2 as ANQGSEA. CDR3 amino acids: CSVDERGREAFF. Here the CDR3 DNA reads TGCAGCGTTGATGAAAGGGGGCGGGAGGCTTTCTTT.

The CDR3 sequence: CAWSFGTSRNEQFF. CDR3 nucleotide sequence: TGTGCCTGGAGCTTCGGGACTAGCAGGAATGAGCAGTTCTTC. The V call is TRBV30, the J call TRBJ2-1; 9 positions match TRBD2. V was pared by 3 bases and J by 7 bases, with 7 bases of the junction left unmatched. The CDR3 covers 14 residues. The V gene's germline CDR1 is GTSNPN and CDR2 SVGIG (reference sequence). The full variable domain, completed using reference TRBV30 and TRBJ2-1, is SQTIHQWPATLVQPVGSPLSLECTVEGTSNPNLYWYRQAAGRGLQLLFYSVGIGQISSEVPQNLSASRPQDRQFILSSKKLLLSDSGFYLCAWSFGTSRNEQFFGPGTRLTVL.

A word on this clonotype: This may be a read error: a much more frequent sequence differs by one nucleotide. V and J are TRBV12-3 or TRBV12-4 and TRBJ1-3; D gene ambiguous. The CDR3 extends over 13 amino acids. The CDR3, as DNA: TGTGCCAGCAACTACGGTTCTGGAAACACCACATATTTT. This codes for CASNYGSGNTTYF.

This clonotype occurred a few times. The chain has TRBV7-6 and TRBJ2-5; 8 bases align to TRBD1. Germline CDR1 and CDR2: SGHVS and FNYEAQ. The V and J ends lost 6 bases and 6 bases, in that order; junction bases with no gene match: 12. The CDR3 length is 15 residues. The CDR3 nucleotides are TGTGCCAGCAGTCTTAGCCCAGGGGGCGCGCAGACCCAGTACTTC. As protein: CASSLSPGGAQTQYF.

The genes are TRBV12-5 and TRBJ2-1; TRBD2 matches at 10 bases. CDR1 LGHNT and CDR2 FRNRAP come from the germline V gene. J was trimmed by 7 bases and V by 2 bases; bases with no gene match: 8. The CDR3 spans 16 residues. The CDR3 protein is CASGLNPAGGFNEQFF. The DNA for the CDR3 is TGTGCTAGTGGTTTGAATCCAGCGGGAGGGTTTAATGAGCAGTTCTTC. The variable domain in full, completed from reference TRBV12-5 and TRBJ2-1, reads DARVTQTPRHKVTEMGQEVTMRCQPILGHNTVFWYRQTMMQGLELLAYFRNRAPLDDSGMPKDRFSAEMPDATLATLKIQPSEPRDSAVYFCASGLNPAGGFNEQFFGPGTRLTVL.

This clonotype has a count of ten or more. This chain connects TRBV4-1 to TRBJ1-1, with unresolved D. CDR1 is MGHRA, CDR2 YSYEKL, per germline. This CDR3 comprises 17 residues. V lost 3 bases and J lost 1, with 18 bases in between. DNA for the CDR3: TGCGCCAGCAGCCAGCTCGGAGGGAGCTTAGAGAACACTGAAGCTTTCTTT. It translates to CASSQLGGSLENTEAFF.

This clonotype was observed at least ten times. This CDR3 is CAISESADQDTEAFF. The CDR3 nucleotides read TGTGCCATCAGTGAGTCGGCAGACCAAGACACTGAAGCTTTCTTT. V is TRBV10-3 and J is TRBJ1-1; D unclear. Trimming left V 0 bases short and J 3 bases short, with 11 bases between. This CDR3 spans 15 amino acids. Looked up from germline, CDR1 is ENHRY and CDR2 is SYGVKD.

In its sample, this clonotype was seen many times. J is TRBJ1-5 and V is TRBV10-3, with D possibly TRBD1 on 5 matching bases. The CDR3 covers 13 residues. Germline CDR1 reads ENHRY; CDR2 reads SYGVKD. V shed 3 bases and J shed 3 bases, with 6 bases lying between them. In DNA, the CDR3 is TGTGCCATCAGTGAAGGGGTCAATCAGCCCCAGCATTTT. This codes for CAISEGVNQPQHF.

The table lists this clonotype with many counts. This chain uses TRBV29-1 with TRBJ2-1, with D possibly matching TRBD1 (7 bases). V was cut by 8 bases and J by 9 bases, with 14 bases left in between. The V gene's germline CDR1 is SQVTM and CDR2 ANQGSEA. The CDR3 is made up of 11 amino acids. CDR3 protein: CSTYQGGEQFF. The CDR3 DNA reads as TGCAGCACCTACCAGGGGGGTGAGCAGTTCTTC.

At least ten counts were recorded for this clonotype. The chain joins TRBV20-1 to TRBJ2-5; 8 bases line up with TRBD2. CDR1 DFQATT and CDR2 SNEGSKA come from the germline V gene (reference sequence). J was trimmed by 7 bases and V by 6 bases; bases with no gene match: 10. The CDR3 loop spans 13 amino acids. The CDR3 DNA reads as TGCAGTGCCCCGGCGGGGGGATCGGGGACCCAGTACTTC. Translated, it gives CSAPAGGSGTQYF.

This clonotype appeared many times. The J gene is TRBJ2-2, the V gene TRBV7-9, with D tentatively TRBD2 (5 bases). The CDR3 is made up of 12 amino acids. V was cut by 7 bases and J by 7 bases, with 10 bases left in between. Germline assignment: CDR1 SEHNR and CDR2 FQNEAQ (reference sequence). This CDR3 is CASTYGDGELFF. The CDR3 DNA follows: TGTGCCAGCACCTACGGGGACGGGGAGCTGTTTTTT.

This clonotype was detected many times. The CDR3 nucleotides read TGTGCCAGCAGCTGGGGGACAGGGGATCAGCCCCAGCATTTT. Translated, it gives CASSWGTGDQPQHF. The rearrangement joins TRBV7-9 to TRBJ1-5, with 10 bases that match TRBD1. Trimming at V came to 4 bases and at J to 5 bases, leaving 2 bases not matched to a gene. The CDR3 is 14 residues long. Germline CDR1 is SEHNR and CDR2 is FQNEAQ (reference sequence).

The CDR3 region has the DNA TGTGCCAGCAGCTTATCCCGACTAGCGGGGTACAATGAGCAGTTCTTC. This sequence encodes CASSLSRLAGYNEQFF. The V call is TRBV5-4, the J call TRBJ2-1; TRBD2 matches 11 bases. The ends lost 2 bases at V and 4 bases at J; junction bases unmatched: 5. The length of the CDR3 is 16 residues. The germline gives CDR1 SGHNT, CDR2 YYREEE (reference sequence).